These 3 T cell receptor beta chains share one sample of origin, sequenced in a study of T-cell reconstitution after alpha-beta-depleted transplantation in children. Preparation of the TCRbeta library used unique molecular identifiers. Each CDR3 protein gets one entry after TCRdb re-called the PCR reads with MiXCR. The table shows roughly 350,000 distinct CDR3 sequences, with 10% occurring only once. This specimen consisted of PBMCs from the stem cell graft donor, obtained from the stem cell graft. The receptors originated from a human donor who donated a stem cell graft to a child with acute lymphoblastic leukemia.

The chain joins TRBV5-1 to TRBJ2-1; D may be TRBD2 (5 bases). Trimming took 0 bases from V and 8 from J, leaving 18 bases between them. CDR1 and CDR2 from the germline V gene are SGHRS and YFSETQ. The CDR3 sequence is 16 residues long. CDR3 protein: CASSLAHGLRTHEQFF. In DNA form, the CDR3 reads TGCGCCAGCAGCTTGGCCCACGGACTCCGGACGCATGAGCAGTTCTTC.

This clonotype was found many times. The rearrangement links TRBV4-3 to TRBJ2-7; D possibly corresponds to TRBD2 (5 bases). Germline CDR1 is LGHNA and CDR2 is YSLEER. Trimming took 2 bases from V and 3 from J, leaving 14 bases between them. CDR3 length: 15 amino acids. DNA for the CDR3: TGCGCCAGCAGCCAATGGTGGACTGTAAACTACGAGCAGTACTTC. Its translation: CASSQWWTVNYEQYF.

In its sample, this clonotype was seen a few times. The rearrangement uses TRBV7-9 and TRBJ1-5; 11 bases are shared with TRBD1. Trimming removed 4 bases from V and 2 bases from J; junction bases left unmatched: 1. This CDR3 is 15 amino acids long. The germline gives CDR1 SEHNR, CDR2 FQNEAQ (reference sequence). CDR3 bases: TGTGCCAGCAGCTGGGGACAGGGGGGCAATCAGCCCCAGCATTTT. Residues: CASSWGQGGNQPQHF.